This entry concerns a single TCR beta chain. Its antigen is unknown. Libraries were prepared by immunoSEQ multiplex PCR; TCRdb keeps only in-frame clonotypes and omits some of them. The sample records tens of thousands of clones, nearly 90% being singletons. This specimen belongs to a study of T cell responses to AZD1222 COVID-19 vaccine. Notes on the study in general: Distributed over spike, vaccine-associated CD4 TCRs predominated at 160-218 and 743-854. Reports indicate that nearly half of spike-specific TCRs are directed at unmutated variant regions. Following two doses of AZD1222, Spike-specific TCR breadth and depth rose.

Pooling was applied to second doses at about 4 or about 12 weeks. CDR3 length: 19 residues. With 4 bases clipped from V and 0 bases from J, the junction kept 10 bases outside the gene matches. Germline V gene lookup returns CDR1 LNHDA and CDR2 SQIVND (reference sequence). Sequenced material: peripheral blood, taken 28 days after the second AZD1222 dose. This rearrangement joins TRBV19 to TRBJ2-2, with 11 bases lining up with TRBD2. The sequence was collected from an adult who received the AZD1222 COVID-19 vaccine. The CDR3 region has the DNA TGTGCCAGTAGTACCTATTTTAGCGGGAGGGCCGCGAACACCGGGGAGCTGTTTTTT. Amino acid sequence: CASSTYFSGRAANTGELFF.